The present TCR beta chain was sequenced within a study of cytomegalovirus exposure and HLA in healthy donors. V lost 5 bases, J lost 0 bases, and 8 bases lay in between. Germline CDR1 and CDR2: MRHNA and SNTAGT. The CDR3 contains 15 residues. On this clone: Its antigen remains unidentified.

13 Jbeta primers and 60 Vbeta primers were used for the PCR. Method: immunoSEQ multiplex PCR; TCRdb's copy keeps in-frame clones and lacks some. Of roughly 200,000 clones in the sample, roughly 74% were seen once. Overall study findings and caveats: Rates of TCR association differed by HLA locus in a later analysis, with DRB1 highest and HLA-C lowest. In a later analysis, TCR beta V- and J-gene trimming was associated with a missense DCLRE1C variant. Based on reports, TCR beta sequences accurately predicted HLA-A and HLA-B alleles for most subjects.

This receptor was obtained from a woman in her twenties or thirties in good health and CMV-seropositive. V and J are TRBV6-4 and TRBJ2-6; perhaps TRBD1 as D (5 bases). The specimen sequenced was PBMCs. CDR3 loop: CASSTDSSGANVLTF. In DNA, the CDR3 is TGTGCCAGCAGTACCGACAGCTCTGGGGCCAACGTCCTGACTTTC.